A selection of T cell receptor beta chains follows, all from one sample in a study of response to subunit inactivated influenza vaccine. From the RT-PCR reads, TCRdb called clonotypes with MiXCR, one entry per CDR3 protein. The sample lists around 480,000 distinct CDR3 sequences, more than 15% occurring once. This specimen consisted of CD4+ T cells sorted from PBMCs, obtained 23 months after vaccination. Every receptor here comes from a man aged 45 to 75 who received an inactivated influenza vaccine. CDR3s include the opening cysteine and the closing phenylalanine or tryptophan. Fields, in order: clone size, J gene, D gene, V gene, CDR3 protein, CDR3 DNA. The D gene is left open where the match is weak. Expanded clones get a size class; other rows say once, few or many, or leave the size out.

few	TRBJ1-1	TRBD1	TRBV7-7	CASSPWTGDTEAFF	TGTGCTAGCAGCCCCTGGACAGGGGACACTGAAGCTTTCTTT
-	TRBJ2-4	-	TRBV18	CASSPLLPGEDIQYF	TGTGCCAGCTCACCGCTCCTGCCCGGCGAGGACATTCAGTACTTC
many	TRBJ2-1	-	TRBV24-1	CATSDFGSSYNEQFF	TGTGCCACCAGTGATTTTGGTAGCTCCTACAATGAGCAGTTCTTC
few	TRBJ2-2	-	TRBV29-1	CSVGLSNTGELFF	TGCAGCGTTGGATTGTCGAACACCGGGGAGCTGTTTTTT
few	TRBJ1-4	TRBD1	TRBV7-9	CASSPRTGLSEKLFF	TGTGCCAGCAGCCCACGGACAGGTTTGAGTGAAAAACTGTTTTTT
many	TRBJ2-3	TRBD2	TRBV20-1	CSAGTSGARRTDTQYF	TGCAGTGCCGGGACTAGCGGGGCTCGACGCACAGATACGCAGTATTTT
many	TRBJ2-1	-	TRBV20-1	CSAEPGRNNEQFF	TGCAGTGCTGAACCGGGACGGAACAATGAGCAGTTCTTC
few	TRBJ1-4	-	TRBV4-2	CASSQFGGSPNEKLFF	TGTGCCAGCAGCCAATTCGGGGGGTCCCCTAATGAAAAACTGTTTTTT
few	TRBJ1-5	-	TRBV4-3	CASSQGQFGQPQHF	TGCGCCAGCAGCCAAGGGCAGTTTGGTCAGCCCCAGCATTTT
-	TRBJ2-7	-	TRBV5-1	CASSLRGGPSYEQYF	TGCGCCAGCAGCTTACGCGGGGGCCCGTCCTACGAGCAGTACTTC
few	TRBJ2-3	-	TRBV3-1	CASSPSPTDTQYF	TGTGCCAGCAGCCCCTCCCCAACAGATACGCAGTATTTT
few	TRBJ1-6	TRBD1	TRBV10-3	CAISESAGGNSPLHF	TGTGCCATCAGTGAGTCGGCAGGGGGCAATTCACCCCTCCACTTT
many	TRBJ1-1	-	TRBV6-5	CASSYSTRMNTEAFF	TGTGCCAGCAGTTACTCGACCAGAATGAACACTGAAGCTTTCTTT
few	TRBJ2-5	TRBD2	TRBV2	CASSREGYQETQYF	TGTGCCAGCAGTCGGGAGGGGTACCAAGAGACCCAGTACTTC
-	TRBJ2-4	TRBD2	TRBV4-3	CASSPRVSGPKDIQYF	TGCGCCAGCAGCCCCCGGGTTAGCGGGCCCAAAGACATTCAGTACTTC
many	TRBJ2-4	-	TRBV10-2	CASNEGSGAKNIQYF	TGCGCCAGCAACGAGGGGAGCGGAGCCAAAAACATTCAGTACTTC
many	TRBJ2-5	TRBD1	TRBV29-1	CSVGGQQQETQYF	TGCAGCGTTGGGGGACAGCAACAAGAGACCCAGTACTTC
few	TRBJ2-3	-	TRBV20-1	CSARDQRGLEQYF	TGCAGTGCTAGAGATCAAAGGGGATTGGAGCAGTATTTT
few	TRBJ2-5	TRBD2	TRBV5-1	CASSQRLAGEQETQYF	TGCGCCAGCAGCCAGAGACTAGCGGGGGAGCAAGAGACCCAGTACTTC
few	TRBJ2-2	-	TRBV29-1	CSVGRASNTGELFF	TGCAGCGTTGGACGGGCATCGAACACCGGGGAGCTGTTTTTT
few	TRBJ2-2	TRBD1	TRBV7-3	CASSLGSAGGYTGELFF	TGTGCCAGCAGCTTAGGTTCCGCAGGGGGTTACACCGGGGAGCTGTTTTTT
-	TRBJ2-1	-	TRBV7-6	CASSSVAWEQFF	TGTGCCAGCAGCTCAGTTGCGTGGGAGCAGTTCTTC
-	TRBJ2-2	TRBD2	TRBV4-3	CASSQETSGRWANTGELFF	TGCGCCAGCAGCCAAGAAACTAGCGGGAGGTGGGCGAACACCGGGGAGCTGTTTTTT
-	TRBJ1-1	-	TRBV20-1	CSARVDVEAFF	TGCAGTGCTAGAGTAGACGTTGAAGCTTTCTTT
few	TRBJ1-1	-	TRBV12-3/TRBV12-4	CASSFLGAGMNTEAFF	TGTGCCAGCAGTTTCTTGGGGGCGGGTATGAACACTGAAGCTTTCTTT
few	TRBJ1-1	-	TRBV20-1	CSARRDTEAFF	TGCAGTGCTAGACGAGACACTGAAGCTTTCTTT